What follows describes a single T cell receptor (beta chain). Its antigen is not identified. This sample's time point: baseline pretreatment blood. Treatment of the sample: 15 Gy SBRT to primary tumor, nephrectomy 4 weeks later. This renal cell carcinoma was of the clear cell type. The sample belongs to a study of radiation and T cells in renal cell carcinoma. Study-level information: Nephrectomy followed 15 Gy stereotactic body radiation by 4 weeks.

Broader study findings: Without pretreatment biopsies, baseline tumor clonotype presence was undetermined. In blood, top tumor clones expanded by 2 weeks, shrinking by 4.

Some clones are missing from TCRdb's copy, which holds only in-frame ones; the method was immunoSEQ multiplex PCR. The data contain about 140,000 clones, roughly 83% of them seen just once; the ten biggest clones take up under 25%. The TCR was taken from a woman aged 45 to 65 with renal cell carcinoma. The source material was blood, sampled from a patient whose treatment included radiotherapy and nephrectomy.

CDR3 DNA: TGTGCCAGTCGCGGGAGCTCCTACGAGCAGTACTTC. Residues: CASRGSSYEQYF. This chain links TRBV19 with TRBJ2-7; 7 bases align to TRBD2. Germline CDR1 and CDR2: LNHDA and SQIVND (reference sequence). With 8 bases clipped from V and 0 bases from J, the junction kept 1 base outside the gene matches. The CDR3 length is 12 residues.